These 4 T cell receptor beta chains were all obtained from the same sample, sequenced in a study of read filtering for tumor transcriptome and immune sequencing. Molecular barcoded adaptors covering alpha/delta and beta/gamma chains were used on approximately 400 ng RNA. TCRdb reprocessed the reads via MiXCR and lists one record per CDR3 protein. The sample lists 20,000 to 30,000 distinct CDR3 sequences; 20% to 25% were seen once. The sample was a population of CD138-negative cells sorted from bone marrow. The receptors stem from a donor aged 40 or over with multiple myeloma.

CDR3 region: CSARGTGEETQYF. The CDR3 DNA reads as TGCAGTGCTAGAGGGACAGGGGAGGAGACCCAGTACTTC. V usage is TRBV20-1 and J usage is TRBJ2-5, with 9 bases that match TRBD1. Germline lookup yields CDR1 DFQATT and CDR2 SNEGSKA (reference sequence). The V and J ends lost 1 base and 5 bases, in that order; junction bases with no gene match: 2. CDR3 length equals 13 residues.

Comments on this clonotype: A much larger clone differs from this one at a single base, so this may be a read error. The V gene is TRBV29-1, the J gene TRBJ2-3, with D tentatively TRBD1 (5 bases). CDR1 SQVTM and CDR2 ANQGSEA come from the germline V gene. The CDR3 contains 14 residues. The CDR3 loop is CRVEYSRGTDTQYF. CDR3 bases: TGCAGGGTTGAATATTCCAGGGGCACAGATACGCAGTATTTT.

By proportion, this clonotype is medium-sized. The gene calls are TRBV20-1 and TRBJ2-1; the match to TRBD1 covers 11 bases. Germline V gives CDR1 DFQATT, CDR2 SNEGSKA (reference sequence). The CDR3 covers 11 residues. In nucleotides, the CDR3 is TGCCTCGGACAGGGGGCCGATGAGCAGTTCTTC. This translates into CLGQGADEQFF.

This clonotype showed up many times. The genes are TRBV5-1 and TRBJ1-4; 9 bases line up with TRBD1. Germline CDR1 SGHRS, CDR2 YFSETQ. V was pared by 3 bases and J by 8 bases, with 8 bases of the junction left unmatched. The CDR3 has 15 amino acids. CDR3 sequence (DNA): TGCGCCAGCAGCTACGGGGACAGGGATTTCGAAAAACTGTTTTTT. Translated, it gives CASSYGDRDFEKLFF.